This is a list of T cell receptor beta chains from one sample in a study of long-term antiretroviral therapy in people with HIV. TCRdb keeps only in-frame clones here, not all; method: immunoSEQ multiplex PCR. This sample has some 20,000 clones, with 76% found just once. This specimen consisted of unsorted PBMCs, obtained 0.5 years before starting antiretroviral therapy. The receptors were gathered from a man aged 18 to 35 with HIV. The CDR3 runs from the conserved cysteine through the conserved F or W. A D gene is named only where the DNA matches it firmly. Rows give clone size only sometimes, using once, few, many, or a class for an expanded clone.

>NA|TRBV12-5|TRBJ2-1|NA
CASGLGGRVGGEQFF
TGTGCTAGTGGTTTGGGGGGAAGAGTAGGGGGTGAGCAGTTCTTC
>NA|TRBV2|TRBJ2-1|NA
CASIQGGEQFF
TGTGCCAGTATACAGGGAGGTGAGCAGTTCTTC
>NA|TRBV9|TRBJ2-2|NA
CASSDQAGELFF
TGTGCCAGCAGCGATCAGGCGGGGGAGCTGTTTTTT
>TRBD2|TRBV5-1|TRBJ2-1|few
CASSHGGGAGNEQFF
TGCGCCAGCAGCCATGGCGGGGGGGCCGGGAATGAGCAGTTCTTC
>TRBD1|TRBV9|TRBJ1-2|NA
CASSVGIRTGVFFDGYTF
TGTGCCAGCAGCGTAGGAATTAGGACAGGGGTTTTCTTCGATGGCTACACCTTC
>TRBD1|TRBV6-5|TRBJ2-7|NA
CASSLQGESYEQYF
TGTGCCAGCAGTTTACAGGGGGAGAGCTACGAGCAGTACTTC
>NA|TRBV11-2|TRBJ2-1|NA
CASSLQGLSYNEQFF
TGTGCCAGCAGCTTACAGGGTCTCTCATACAATGAGCAGTTCTTC
>TRBD1|TRBV10-1|TRBJ2-7|few
CASSESGRGLEEQYF
TGCGCCAGCAGTGAGAGCGGCAGGGGGCTTGAGGAGCAGTACTTC
>NA|TRBV19|TRBJ2-3|NA
CASSIGTDTQYF
TGTGCCAGTAGTATAGGAACAGATACGCAGTATTTT
>NA|TRBV28|TRBJ1-2|NA
CASSFIQLGGYTF
TGTGCCAGCAGTTTTATACAGCTAGGTGGCTACACCTTC
>TRBD1|TRBV5-1|TRBJ2-7|NA
CASSLAGTGGYEQYF
TGCGCCAGCAGCTTGGCCGGGACAGGGGGCTACGAGCAGTACTTC
>NA|TRBV7-2|TRBJ2-3|once
CASSLVGRLRGTDTQYF
TGTGCCAGCAGCTTAGTGGGCAGGTTACGGGGCACAGATACGCAGTATTTT
>TRBD1|TRBV4-3|TRBJ2-1|NA
CASSSGTEDEQFF
TGCGCCAGCAGCTCCGGGACAGAGGATGAGCAGTTCTTC
>TRBD1|TRBV7-9|TRBJ2-7|few
CASSPKFGTEPSYEQYF
TGTGCCAGCAGCCCTAAATTCGGGACAGAACCCTCCTACGAGCAGTACTTC
>NA|TRBV7-9|TRBJ1-4|NA
CASSPLEGRPNEKLFF
TGTGCCAGCAGCCCCCTGGAGGGACGTCCTAATGAAAAACTGTTTTTT
>TRBD1|TRBV29-1|TRBJ1-2|NA
CSVGQGGDYGYTF
TGCAGCGTTGGACAGGGGGGAGACTATGGCTACACCTTC
>NA|TRBV5-1|TRBJ2-7|NA
CASSLAEARGEQYF
TGCGCCAGCAGCTTGGCCGAGGCGCGAGGGGAGCAGTACTTC